The sequence of this T cell receptor beta chain was determined in a study of T cells in Graves' hyperthyroidism and ophthalmopathy. Study context: Prior to any treatment, at the point of initial diagnosis, peripheral blood was collected.

Amplified regions were TCR beta CDR3 sequences from RNA transcripts. The study used the HTBI primer set for a first-round RT-PCR of the TCR CDR3. TCRdb ran MiXCR on the multiplex PCR reads and lists one entry per CDR3 protein. In the table there are about 300,000 distinct CDR3 sequences, less than 20% of which are singletons. General study results and limits: The model predicted ophthalmopathy a median roughly six months before onset. Ophthalmopathy was separated from stable hyperthyroidism by a 13 V-J model. Also found in blood were most expanded thyroid clonotypes above 0.001.

There are 18 residues in the CDR3. The trim removed 2 bases at V and 6 bases at J, leaving 15 bases unmatched. The germline gives CDR1 SGHRS, CDR2 YFSETQ. This clonotype showed up just a few times. What it binds is not known. Specimen: blood. The receptor was isolated from a man between 45 and 60 years old with Graves' ophthalmopathy. J is TRBJ2-1 and V is TRBV5-1; 9 nucleotides match TRBD1. CDR3 coding DNA: TGCGCCAGCAGCTTCACCCGGTCGGGACAGGGATGGGGCAATGAGCAGTTCTTC. Residues: CASSFTRSGQGWGNEQFF. Combining the CDR3 with reference TRBV5-1 and TRBJ2-1 gives the whole variable domain KAGVTQTPRYLIKTRGQQVTLSCSPISGHRSVSWYQQTPGQGLQFLFEYFSETQRNKGNFPGRFSGRQFSNSRSEMNVSTLELGDSALYLCASSFTRSGQGWGNEQFFGPGTRLTVL.